A selection of T cell receptor beta chains follows, all from one sample in a study of T cell repertoires in cytomegalovirus infection. TCRdb passed the reads through MiXCR, listing each CDR3 protein once. The repertoire holds about 130,000 distinct CDR3 sequences, with more than 7% as singletons. The sequenced sample was PBMCs. The receptors stem from a human donor in good health (CMV status not recorded). Some clones in this sample may be carry-over from other donors' samples. The CDR3 runs from the conserved cysteine through the conserved F or W. The D gene is left open where the match is weak. Not all rows give a size; the values are once, few, many and, for expanded clones, a class.

few	TRBV2	13	NA	TRBJ1-2	TGTGCCAGCAGTGGGGCAGGGGCCTATGGCTACACCTTC	CASSGAGAYGYTF
many	TRBV4-1	14	NA	TRBJ2-1	TGCGCCAGCAGCCGATCCCCAGGGGCCCATGAGCAGTTCTTC	CASSRSPGAHEQFF
once	TRBV29-1	11	NA	TRBJ2-1	TGCAGCGCCGGGCCACACAATGAGCAGTTCTTC	CSAGPHNEQFF
few	TRBV20-1	16	TRBD2	TRBJ2-7	TGCAGTGCTATCCCCCACGGCGGGGGGGATTGGTACGAGCAGTACTTC	CSAIPHGGGDWYEQYF
many	TRBV6-2/TRBV6-3	19	NA	TRBJ1-1	TGTGCCAGCAGTTACCCCGACGCAGATGCGGGGTCCCGGAACACTGAAGCTTTCTTT	CASSYPDADAGSRNTEAFF
many	TRBV7-2	13	TRBD2	TRBJ2-7	TGTGCCAGCAGCTTGGGAGGGGACTACGAGCAGTACTTC	CASSLGGDYEQYF
many	TRBV28	16	NA	TRBJ2-7	TGTGCCAGCAGTTCTCAGGGGTTGGGTTCCTCCTACGAGCAGTACTTC	CASSSQGLGSSYEQYF
few	TRBV19	15	TRBD1	TRBJ1-2	TGTGCCACCGGACAGGGGGGTACCTCGGGCTATGGCTACACCTTC	CATGQGGTSGYGYTF
many	TRBV11-2	17	TRBD2	TRBJ2-5	TGTGCCAGCAGCCCCACTCGACTAGCGGGGGCCCAAGAGACCCAGTACTTC	CASSPTRLAGAQETQYF
few	TRBV29-1	16	TRBD2	TRBJ2-1	TGCAGCGTTGAAGAGGGCCCCCTCGGGGGGTCTAGTGAGCAGTTCTTC	CSVEEGPLGGSSEQFF
NA	TRBV29-1	12	NA	TRBJ2-7	TGCAGCGTTAAGGACGGACAGTACGAGCAGTACTTC	CSVKDGQYEQYF
many	TRBV24-1	15	NA	TRBJ1-1	TGTGCCACCAGTGTCAGGACGGCCAAGAACACTGAAGCTTTCTTT	CATSVRTAKNTEAFF
many	TRBV29-1	13	TRBD1	TRBJ2-3	TGCAGCGTTCAACAGGGGACCCCAGATACGCAGTATTTT	CSVQQGTPDTQYF
many	TRBV7-2	16	NA	TRBJ2-5	TGTGCCAGCAGCTTGTACTCGACAGCGTACCAAGAGACCCAGTACTTC	CASSLYSTAYQETQYF
many	TRBV12-3/TRBV12-4	14	NA	TRBJ2-7	TGTGCCAGCAGTTTAGCCCCAGGATCCTACGAGCAGTACTTC	CASSLAPGSYEQYF
few	TRBV20-1	15	NA	TRBJ2-3	TGCAGTGCTAGAGACCATACTAATCCCTACGATACGCAGTATTTT	CSARDHTNPYDTQYF
many	TRBV27	14	NA	TRBJ2-7	TGTGCCAGCAGTTCGACGGAGTTTCGGAACGAGCAGTACTTC	CASSSTEFRNEQYF
NA	TRBV19	13	NA	TRBJ1-4	TGTGCCAGTAGTATACAGGGGAATGAAAAACTGTTTTTT	CASSIQGNEKLFF
many	TRBV15	16	TRBD1	TRBJ2-7	TGTGCCACCAGTCAGGACAGGTCGGAGTATACCTACGAGCAGTACTTC	CATSQDRSEYTYEQYF
few	TRBV2	15	TRBD1	TRBJ1-2	TGTGCCAGCAGTCCTGAGACAGGGGTCGGGTATGGCTACACCTTC	CASSPETGVGYGYTF
many	TRBV12-3/TRBV12-4	15	TRBD1	TRBJ1-1	TGTGCCAGCAGTTTAGGGGACAGGGAGTACACTGAAGCTTTCTTT	CASSLGDREYTEAFF
few	TRBV18	15	NA	TRBJ2-3	TGTGCCAGCTCACCGACTGGAACTAGCACAGATACGCAGTATTTT	CASSPTGTSTDTQYF
many	TRBV12-3/TRBV12-4	15	NA	TRBJ1-2	TGTGCCAGCAGTTTGTCGGGGGGGCGCGCCTATGGCTACACCTTC	CASSLSGGRAYGYTF
many	TRBV5-1	13	NA	TRBJ2-3	TGCGCCAGCAGCTTGGCAGGGGAAGATACGCAGTATTTT	CASSLAGEDTQYF
many	TRBV7-9	22	NA	TRBJ2-5	TGTGCCAGCAGCTTAGGAGGGGAAACAGCACAAGTTCTCGTTGGCTTCCAAGAGACCCAGTACTTC	CASSLGGETAQVLVGFQETQYF
few	TRBV20-1	15	TRBD1	TRBJ1-2	TGCAGTGCTAGACGGGACAGGGACTGGAGCTATGGCTACACCTTC	CSARRDRDWSYGYTF
many	TRBV6-5	14	NA	TRBJ1-2	TGTGCCAGCAGTAAGACGGGGGGTGGCTATGGCTACACCTTC	CASSKTGGGYGYTF
NA	TRBV7-2	17	NA	TRBJ2-1	TGTGCTAGCAGCTTAGAGAGGCGGGGGCCCTCCTACAATGCGCAGTTCTTC	CASSLERRGPSYNAQFF
many	TRBV10-3	13	NA	TRBJ2-3	TGTGCCATCAGTGAAGTCTCTGATAGTACGCAGTATTTT	CAISEVSDSTQYF
many	TRBV11-3	15	TRBD2	TRBJ2-3	TGTGCCAGCAGCTTTACGGGGGGGGCCCCTGGGGCGCAGTATTTT	CASSFTGGAPGAQYF
NA	TRBV7-6	15	TRBD1	TRBJ1-2	TGTGCCAGCAGCCTAGGGACAGCGGTTGGCTATGGCTACACCTTC	CASSLGTAVGYGYTF
many	TRBV19	13	NA	TRBJ1-2	TGTGCCAGTAGTATCCCCAGCAACTATGGCTACACCTTC	CASSIPSNYGYTF
many	TRBV28	17	TRBD2	TRBJ2-3	TGTGCCAGCGCCCCACGGGATCTAGCGGGTAGCCCAGATACGCAGTATTTT	CASAPRDLAGSPDTQYF
many	TRBV7-9	10	NA	TRBJ1-1	TGTGCCAGCAGCCAGGGGAGAGCTTTCTTT	CASSQGRAFF
many	TRBV10-3	16	TRBD2	TRBJ2-3	TGTGCCATCAGTGGGGGTAGCGGGGTGGGAACGGATACGCAGTATTTT	CAISGGSGVGTDTQYF
NA	TRBV12-3/TRBV12-4	14	TRBD2	TRBJ2-2	TGTGCCAGCAGGACTAGCGGGGCCACCGGGGAGCTGTTTTTT	CASRTSGATGELFF
many	TRBV20-1	14	NA	TRBJ2-1	TGCAGTGCTAGCGGTGACGTCACCTACAATGAGCAGTTCTTC	CSASGDVTYNEQFF
NA	TRBV5-1	16	TRBD1	TRBJ1-2	TGCGCCAGCAGCTTGGGGGGTACAACAGGGGGCTATGGCTACACCTTC	CASSLGGTTGGYGYTF
NA	TRBV29-1	12	NA	TRBJ2-5	TGCAGCCATCGGGCGGGGCAAGAGACCCAGTACTTC	CSHRAGQETQYF
many	TRBV20-1	10	NA	TRBJ2-3	TGCAGTGCGAGCACAGATACGCAGTATTTT	CSASTDTQYF
NA	TRBV19	14	NA	TRBJ1-1	TGTGCCAGTAGTATAGTGGCGATGAACACTGAAGCTTTCTTT	CASSIVAMNTEAFF
NA	TRBV28	12	TRBD1	TRBJ2-7	TGTGCCAGGCCGGGGACAGCATTCGAGCAGTACTTC	CARPGTAFEQYF